The clone carrying this TCR beta chain was seen at least ten times. What it binds is unknown. The data are from a study of response to subunit inactivated influenza vaccine. TCRdb used MiXCR to reprocess the RT-PCR reads, holding one entry per CDR3 protein. The table includes hundreds of thousands of distinct CDR3 sequences, about 8% detected once. Germline V gives CDR1 KGHDR, CDR2 SFDVKD. After removal of 3 bases from V and 9 bases from J, the junction contained 8 bases not matched to a gene. The CDR3 runs 16 residues. General observations from the study: Authors suggested few new T cells are recruited by each seasonal influenza vaccination.

The TCR comes from a man between 50 and 70 years old who received an inactivated influenza vaccine. This chain links TRBV24-1 with TRBJ2-2, with 11 positions matching TRBD1. The material sequenced was PBMCs from blood, taken 23 to 25 months after vaccination. This chain's CDR3 is CATSDPPGQGVWELFF. The CDR3, as DNA: TGTGCCACCAGTGATCCTCCGGGACAGGGGGTATGGGAGCTGTTTTTT.